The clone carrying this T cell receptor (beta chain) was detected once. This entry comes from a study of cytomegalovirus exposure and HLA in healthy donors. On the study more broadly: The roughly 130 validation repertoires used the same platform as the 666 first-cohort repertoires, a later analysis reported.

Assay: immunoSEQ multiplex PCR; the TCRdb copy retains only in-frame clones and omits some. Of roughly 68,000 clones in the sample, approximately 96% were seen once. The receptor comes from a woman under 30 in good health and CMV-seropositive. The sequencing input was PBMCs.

In DNA form, the CDR3 reads TGTGCCAGCAGCCAAGATTCCCGCAGCGGCCGCTCCTACGAGCAGTACTTC. Amino acids: CASSQDSRSGRSYEQYF. The rearrangement links TRBV4-2 to TRBJ2-7, with a weak D call TRBD2 (5 bases). Germline CDR1 reads LGHNA; CDR2 reads YNFKEQ. The CDR3 has 17 amino acids. V gave up 0 bases and J gave up 0 bases, with 15 bases separating them.